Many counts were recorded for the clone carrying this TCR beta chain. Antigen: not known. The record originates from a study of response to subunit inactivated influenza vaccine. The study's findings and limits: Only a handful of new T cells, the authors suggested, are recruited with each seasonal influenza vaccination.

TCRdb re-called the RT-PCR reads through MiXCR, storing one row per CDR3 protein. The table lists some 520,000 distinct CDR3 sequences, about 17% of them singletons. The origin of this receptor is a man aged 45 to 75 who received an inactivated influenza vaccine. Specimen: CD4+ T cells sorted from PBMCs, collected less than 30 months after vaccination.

CDR3 nucleotide sequence: TGCAGTTTCTCGGGGACTAGTGAAAATGAGCAGTTCTTC. It encodes CSFSGTSENEQFF. The V gene is TRBV20-1, the J gene TRBJ2-1; TRBD2 matches at 8 bases. This CDR3 is built from 13 residues. Germline V CDR1 and CDR2: DFQATT, SNEGSKA (reference sequence). The V segment lost 8 bases and the J segment 7 bases; nucleotides outside the gene matches: 10.